Here is one T cell receptor beta chain with its context. This sample is drawn from a study of blood T cell repertoires in COVID-19. The germline V gene has CDR1 SGHVS and CDR2 FNYEAQ. Trimming at V came to 0 bases and at J to 0 bases, leaving 7 bases not matched to a gene. This CDR3 comprises 17 residues. Assay used: immunoSEQ multiplex PCR; TCRdb lists only in-frame clones, some missing. This table has roughly 300,000 clones, roughly 83% appearing once. This TCR was recovered from a human donor with COVID-19, enrolled during active disease. The donor label of this sample is uncertain. The V call is TRBV7-6, the J call TRBJ1-1, with 7 bases that match TRBD1. Sequenced sample: peripheral blood. The CDR3 sequence is CASSLALRQGLNTEAFF. In DNA form, the CDR3 reads TGTGCCAGCAGCTTAGCGCTTAGACAGGGATTGAACACTGAAGCTTTCTTT.